This T cell receptor beta chain was captured in a study of graft-versus-host responses after intestinal transplantation. Overall study: Once they had received anti-thymocyte globulin induction, all recipients took tacrolimus and steroids for about 3 years.

A note on this clone: Antigen specificity is unknown.

Sequencing used immunoSEQ multiplex PCR; TCRdb keeps in-frame clones, though not all of them. Of more than 20,000 clones listed, 75% to 90% are singletons. The study, taken as a whole, reports: GvH clones occurred in recipient marrow; some first appeared in ileum or blood. The study found high graft-versus-host to host-versus-graft clonal ratios in allografts of patients with graft-donor T cell macrochimerism.

Sequencing was performed on PBMCs, taken roughly 29 days after intestinal transplant. This TCR derives from a human patient who received an intestinal transplant, so some T cells may come from the graft donor.

For the CDR3, the DNA is TGTGCCAGCAGTTTACGGGACACCTACGAGCAGTACTTC. Translation gives CASSLRDTYEQYF. The chain carries TRBV27 and TRBJ2-7; possible D gene TRBD1, 6 bases. V lost 2 bases and J lost 2, with 7 bases in between. CDR1 is MNHEY, CDR2 SMNVEV, per germline (reference sequence). CDR3 length equals 13 residues.